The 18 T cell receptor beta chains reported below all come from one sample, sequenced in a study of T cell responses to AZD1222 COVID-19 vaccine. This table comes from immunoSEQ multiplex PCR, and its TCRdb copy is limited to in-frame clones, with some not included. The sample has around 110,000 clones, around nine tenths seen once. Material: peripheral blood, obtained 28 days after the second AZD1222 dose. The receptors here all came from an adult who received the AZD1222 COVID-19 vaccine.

CDR3 in amino acids: CASSKMSSGANVLTF. CDR3 nucleotides: TGTGCCAGTAGTAAGATGAGCTCTGGGGCCAACGTCCTGACTTTC. The chain has TRBV19 and TRBJ2-6; D uncertain. V shed 4 bases and J shed 0 bases, with 7 bases lying between them. The CDR3 spans 15 residues. CDR1 is LNHDA and CDR2 is SQIVND in the germline V gene (reference sequence).

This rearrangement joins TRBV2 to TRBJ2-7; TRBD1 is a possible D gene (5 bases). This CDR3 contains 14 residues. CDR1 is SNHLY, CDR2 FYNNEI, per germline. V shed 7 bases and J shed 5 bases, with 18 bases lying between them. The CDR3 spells CASTKGRLNNEQYF. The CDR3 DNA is TGTGCCAGCACAAAGGGGCGCTTAAACAACGAGCAGTACTTC.

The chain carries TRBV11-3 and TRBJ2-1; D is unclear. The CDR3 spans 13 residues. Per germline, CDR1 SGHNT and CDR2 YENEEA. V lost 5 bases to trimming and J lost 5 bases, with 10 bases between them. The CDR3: CASSTLNHNEQFF. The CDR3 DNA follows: TGTGCCAGCAGCACCTTAAACCACAATGAGCAGTTCTTC.

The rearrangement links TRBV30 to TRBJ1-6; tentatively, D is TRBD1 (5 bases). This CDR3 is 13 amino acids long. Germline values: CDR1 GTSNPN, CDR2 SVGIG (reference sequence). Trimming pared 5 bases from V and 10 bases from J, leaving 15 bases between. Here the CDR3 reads CAWQGNGGSPLHF. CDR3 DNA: TGTGCCTGGCAGGGAAACGGTGGGTCACCCCTCCACTTT.

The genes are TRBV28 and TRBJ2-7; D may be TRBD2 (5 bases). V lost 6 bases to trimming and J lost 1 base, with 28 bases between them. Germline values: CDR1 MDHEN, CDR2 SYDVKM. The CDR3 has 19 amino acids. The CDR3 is CASSIFIGLRGLKSYEQYF. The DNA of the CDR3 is TGTGCCAGCAGCATTTTTATAGGCCTCCGTGGACTCAAATCCTACGAGCAGTACTTC.

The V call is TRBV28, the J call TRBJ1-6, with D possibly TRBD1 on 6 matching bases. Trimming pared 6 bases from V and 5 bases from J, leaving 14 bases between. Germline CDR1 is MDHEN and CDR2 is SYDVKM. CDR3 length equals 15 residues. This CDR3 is CASRKYREDNSPLHF. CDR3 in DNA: TGTGCCAGCAGGAAATACAGGGAGGATAATTCACCCCTCCACTTT. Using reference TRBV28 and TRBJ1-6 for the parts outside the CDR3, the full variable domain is DVKVTQSSRYLVKRTGEKVFLECVQDMDHENMFWYRQDPGLGLRLIYFSYDVKMKEKGDIPEGYSVSREKKERFSLILESASTNQTSMYLCASRKYREDNSPLHFGNGTRLTVT.

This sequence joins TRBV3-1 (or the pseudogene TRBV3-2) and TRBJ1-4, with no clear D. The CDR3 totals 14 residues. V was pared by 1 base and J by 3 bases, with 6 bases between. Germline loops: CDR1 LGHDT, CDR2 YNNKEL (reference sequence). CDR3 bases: TGTGCCAGCAGCCAAGGGAGGGCTAATGAAAAACTGTTTTTT. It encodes CASSQGRANEKLFF.

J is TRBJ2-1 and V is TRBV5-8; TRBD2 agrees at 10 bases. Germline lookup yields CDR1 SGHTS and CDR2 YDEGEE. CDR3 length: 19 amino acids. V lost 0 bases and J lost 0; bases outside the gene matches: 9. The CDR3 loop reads CASSLGAGGPSSSYNEQFF. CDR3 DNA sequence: TGTGCCAGCAGCTTGGGAGCGGGAGGGCCTTCCAGCTCCTACAATGAGCAGTTCTTC. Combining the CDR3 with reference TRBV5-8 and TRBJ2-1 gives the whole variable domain EAGVTQSPTHLIKTRGQQATLRCSPISGHTSVYWYQQALGLGLQFLLWYDEGEERNRGNFPPRFSGRQFPNYSSELNVNALELEDSALYLCASSLGAGGPSSSYNEQFFGPGTRLTVL.

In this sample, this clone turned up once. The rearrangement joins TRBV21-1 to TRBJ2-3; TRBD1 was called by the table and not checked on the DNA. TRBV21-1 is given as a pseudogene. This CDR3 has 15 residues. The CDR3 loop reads CASSNRWVRTDTQYF. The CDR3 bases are TGTGCCAGCAGCAACAGGTGGGTTCGGACAGATACGCAGTATTTT.

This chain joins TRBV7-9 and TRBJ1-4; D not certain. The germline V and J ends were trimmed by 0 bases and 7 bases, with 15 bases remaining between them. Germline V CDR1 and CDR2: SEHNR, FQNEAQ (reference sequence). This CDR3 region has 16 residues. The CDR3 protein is CASSLAATIKGEKLFF. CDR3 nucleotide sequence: TGTGCCAGCAGCTTAGCGGCGACGATTAAGGGTGAAAAACTGTTTTTT. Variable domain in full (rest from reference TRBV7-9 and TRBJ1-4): DTGVSQNPRHKITKRGQNVTFRCDPISEHNRLYWYRQTLGQGPEFLTYFQNEAQLEKSRLLSDRFSAERPKGSFSTLEIQRTEQGDSAMYLCASSLAATIKGEKLFFGSGTQLSVL.

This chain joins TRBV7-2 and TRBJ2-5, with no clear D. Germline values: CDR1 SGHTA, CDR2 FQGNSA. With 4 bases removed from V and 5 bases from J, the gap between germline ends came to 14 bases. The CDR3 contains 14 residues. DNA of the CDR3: TGTGCCAGCAGCTCCCCCCTCTTGTGGGAGACCCAGTACTTC. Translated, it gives CASSSPLLWETQYF.

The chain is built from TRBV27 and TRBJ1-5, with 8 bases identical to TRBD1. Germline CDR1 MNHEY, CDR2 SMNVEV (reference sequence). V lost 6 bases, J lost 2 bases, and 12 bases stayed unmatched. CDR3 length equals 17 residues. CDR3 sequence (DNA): TGTGCCAGCAGAGGACAGGGAGGGATTGTAGGCAATCAGCCCCAGCATTTT. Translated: CASRGQGGIVGNQPQHF.

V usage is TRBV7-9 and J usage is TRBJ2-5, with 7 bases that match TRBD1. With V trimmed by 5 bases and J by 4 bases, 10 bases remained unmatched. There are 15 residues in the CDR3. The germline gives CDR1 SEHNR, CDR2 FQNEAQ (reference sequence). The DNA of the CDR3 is TGTGCCAGCAGCCCCATGACAGGGCTTGGAGAGACCCAGTACTTC. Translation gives CASSPMTGLGETQYF.

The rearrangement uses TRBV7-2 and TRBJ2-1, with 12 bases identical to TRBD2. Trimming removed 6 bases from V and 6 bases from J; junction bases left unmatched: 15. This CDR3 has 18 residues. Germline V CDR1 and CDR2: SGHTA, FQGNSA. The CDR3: CASRPTSGRNIGSNEQFF. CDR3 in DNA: TGTGCCAGCAGGCCGACTAGCGGGAGAAATATCGGGAGCAATGAGCAGTTCTTC.

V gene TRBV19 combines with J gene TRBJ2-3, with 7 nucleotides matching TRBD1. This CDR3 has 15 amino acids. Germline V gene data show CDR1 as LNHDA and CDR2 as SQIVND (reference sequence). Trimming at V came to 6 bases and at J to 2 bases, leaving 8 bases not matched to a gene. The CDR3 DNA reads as TGTGCCAGTAGCCCAACAGGGGTCCTCACAGATACGCAGTATTTT. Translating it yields CASSPTGVLTDTQYF.

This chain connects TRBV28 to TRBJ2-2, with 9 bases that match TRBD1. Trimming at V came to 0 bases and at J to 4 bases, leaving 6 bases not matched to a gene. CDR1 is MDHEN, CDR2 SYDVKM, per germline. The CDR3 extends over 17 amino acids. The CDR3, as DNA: TGTGCCAGCAGTTTATGGGTTGGGACAGGGTTCACCGGGGAGCTGTTTTTT. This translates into CASSLWVGTGFTGELFF.

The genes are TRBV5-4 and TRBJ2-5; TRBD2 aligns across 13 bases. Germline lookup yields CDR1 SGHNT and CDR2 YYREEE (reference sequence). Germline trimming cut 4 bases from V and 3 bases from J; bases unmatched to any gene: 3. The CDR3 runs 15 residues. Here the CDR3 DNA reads TGTGCCAGCAGCCTTACTAGCGGGAGGGAAGAGACCCAGTACTTC. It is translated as CASSLTSGREETQYF.

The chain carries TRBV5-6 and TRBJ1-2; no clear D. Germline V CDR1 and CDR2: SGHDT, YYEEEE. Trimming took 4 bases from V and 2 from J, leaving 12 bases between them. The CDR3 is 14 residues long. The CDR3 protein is CASSPLSANYGYTF. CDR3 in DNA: TGTGCCAGCAGCCCCCTAAGCGCAAACTATGGCTACACCTTC.